This TCR beta chain derives from a study of T cells after yellow fever vaccination. Template switching with 5'RACE generated the TCR cDNA and added a universal primer site and UMIs. TCRdb processed the 5' RACE reads anew with MiXCR; each CDR3 protein has one entry. The table has approximately 120,000 distinct CDR3 sequences, approximately 7% seen once. This clonotype was recorded at least ten times. This CDR3 comprises 17 residues. Trimming took 1 base from V and 5 from J, leaving 23 bases between them. Germline loops: CDR1 DFQATT, CDR2 SNEGSKA (reference sequence). V is TRBV20-1 and J is TRBJ2-5; perhaps TRBD1 as D (7 bases). This TCR derives from a man aged 18 to 35 who received the YFV17D yellow fever vaccine. Source: CD4+ T cells sorted from PBMCs, taken 9 to 10 days after the first yellow fever vaccination. The DNA of the CDR3 is TGCAGTGCTAGAGCCCCGACAGGGCTTGGGGGAGGCGAGACCCAGTACTTC. Protein sequence: CSARAPTGLGGGETQYF.